These T cell receptor beta chains were read from a single sample in a study of cytomegalovirus exposure and HLA in healthy donors. Libraries were prepared by immunoSEQ multiplex PCR; TCRdb keeps only in-frame clonotypes and omits some of them. The table shows about 150,000 clones, with around 90% occurring only once. The sequenced material came from PBMCs. These receptors all stem from a man between 18 and 35 years old in good health and CMV-seropositive. CDR3s leave out the opening cysteine and the closing phenylalanine or tryptophan. Expanded clones are given a class, and other clones once, few, many or no size at all.

V gene	clone size	CDR3 protein
TRBV6-1	-	ASSEGESNEQF
TRBV19	few	ASSASIDYEQY
TRBV6-6	-	ASSSGTGGFDYGYT
TRBV29-1	-	SVVWLANTGELF
TRBV6-6	once	ASSPYTDTQY
TRBV6-5	once	ATKTGGDNQPQH
TRBV9	-	ASSVAPGFYGYT
TRBV5-1	-	ASRWTTTDTQY
TRBV6-6	-	AFRGGENTEAF
TRBV6-1	few	ASSGTSGGADTQY
TRBV27	-	ASSLSKDNPSNYGYT
TRBV10-2	once	ASSQMNYGYT
TRBV6-5	once	ATQTDAYEQY
TRBV27	-	ASKGLPAGVQY
TRBV7-3	-	ASSLTNTDTQY
TRBV4-1	-	ASSGPGQGQETQY
TRBV5-1	-	ASHDRAKNIQY
TRBV7-9	-	ASSLHRGPPHTGELF
TRBV30	-	AWSSPDRVYGYT